Following are 26 T cell receptor beta chains from one sample sequenced in a study of blood T cell repertoires in COVID-19. Data came from immunoSEQ multiplex PCR; TCRdb stores just in-frame clones and leaves some out. The sample comprises about 190,000 clones, about nine tenths of which are singletons, and roughly 6.7% rests with the top ten. Sequencing was done on a sample of peripheral blood. Every receptor here comes from a middle-aged man with acute or convalescent COVID-19.

This chain connects TRBV27 to TRBJ1-5; possibly TRBD1 for D (5 bases). This CDR3 has 13 amino acids. Germline loops: CDR1 MNHEY, CDR2 SMNVEV (reference sequence). V gave up 4 bases and J gave up 6 bases, with 10 bases separating them. CDR3 protein: CASSSGIGQPQHF. The CDR3 coding sequence is TGTGCCAGCAGTTCAGGGATCGGTCAGCCCCAGCATTTT.

V is TRBV5-1 and J is TRBJ1-1; D gene ambiguous. CDR1 SGHRS and CDR2 YFSETQ come from the germline V gene. V was clipped by 4 bases and J by 1 base, with 11 bases between them. This CDR3 is built from 14 residues. In nucleotides, the CDR3 is TGCGCCAGCAGCATTGGACGGGAGAACACTGAAGCTTTCTTT. Its protein product is CASSIGRENTEAFF.

The chain has TRBV6-5 and TRBJ2-7; D possibly corresponds to TRBD2 (5 bases). Between the trimmed V and J ends, which lost 6 bases and 5 bases, there was a span of 14 bases. The CDR3 length is 13 residues. Germline assignment: CDR1 MNHEY and CDR2 SVGAGI. In DNA form, the CDR3 reads TGTGCCAGCAGCGTAGGGCACGGGAACGAGCAGTACTTC. As protein: CASSVGHGNEQYF.

This clone was recorded a few times. J is TRBJ1-5 and V is TRBV10-3; tentatively, D is TRBD1 (6 bases). CDR1 and CDR2 from the germline V gene are ENHRY and SYGVKD. V was trimmed by 8 bases and J by 3 bases, leaving 11 bases between them. The CDR3 runs to 13 residues. In DNA, the CDR3 is TGTGCCATCGCGGACAGTAACAATCAGCCCCAGCATTTT. Its translation: CAIADSNNQPQHF.

The rearrangement uses TRBV2 and TRBJ1-2; 9 bases map to TRBD1. The CDR3 extends over 16 amino acids. In germline, CDR1 is SNHLY, CDR2 FYNNEI. V lost 8 bases to trimming and J lost 2 bases; unmatched junction nucleotides: 12. DNA of the CDR3: TGTGCCAGCCTCCCGGGACAGGGATGGGTCAACTATGGCTACACCTTC. Translation: CASLPGQGWVNYGYTF.

The chain combines TRBV7-8 with TRBJ2-1; 11 positions agree with TRBD2. CDR3 size: 17 residues. V trimming: 7 bases; J trimming: 3 bases; junction bases outside the gene matches: 11. From germline, CDR1 is SGHVS and CDR2 FQNEAQ. CDR3 protein: CASILDPGLAVYNEQFF. Written as DNA, the CDR3 is TGTGCCAGCATCCTAGACCCGGGACTAGCGGTCTACAATGAGCAGTTCTTC.

This chain joins TRBV13 and TRBJ2-7, with 7 bases lining up with TRBD1. The CDR3 runs 14 residues. Looked up from germline, CDR1 is PRHDT and CDR2 is FYEKMQ (reference sequence). The V gene end was trimmed by 0 bases and the J gene end by 9 bases; junction bases not matched to a gene: 8. CDR3 region: CASSLGQGSFWQYF. The CDR3 nucleotides are TGTGCCAGCAGCTTAGGACAGGGGTCCTTCTGGCAGTACTTC.

The rearrangement uses TRBV4-2 and TRBJ1-5; D remains unclear. Germline V lookup: CDR1 LGHNA, CDR2 YNFKEQ. The CDR3 is 14 residues long. V lost 4 bases and J 4 bases, leaving 11 bases between the germline ends. The CDR3 reads CASSPAGGNQPQHF. The CDR3 DNA is TGTGCCAGCAGCCCCGCGGGAGGGAATCAGCCCCAGCATTTT.

The V and J genes are TRBV7-6 and TRBJ1-2; possible D gene TRBD1, 5 bases. The V and J ends lost 1 base and 7 bases respectively, with 10 bases between them. Germline-derived CDR1 and CDR2 are SGHVS and FNYEAQ. This CDR3 has 13 amino acids. CDR3 coding DNA: TGTGCCAGCAGCTTAGACCCAGGGCTTGGCTACACCTTC. Amino acids: CASSLDPGLGYTF.

The chain combines TRBV3-1 (or the pseudogene TRBV3-2) with TRBJ1-3; tentatively, D is TRBD1 (6 bases). Trimming took off 6 bases at V and 0 bases at J, with 15 bases between the two ends. There are 16 residues in the CDR3. Germline V lookup: CDR1 LGHDT, CDR2 YNNKEL (reference sequence). The chain's CDR3 is CASRQQGTTSGNTIYF. The CDR3 DNA reads as TGTGCCAGCAGGCAACAGGGTACCACCTCTGGAAACACCATATATTTT.

This chain connects TRBV18 to TRBJ1-2, with D possibly TRBD1 on 6 matching bases. CDR1 KGHSH and CDR2 LQKENI come from the germline V gene. Trimming removed 6 bases at V and 1 base at J, with 27 bases between. There are 19 residues in the CDR3. Here the CDR3 reads CASSPLAGAPTDHNYGYTF. The CDR3 bases are TGTGCCAGCTCGCCCCTAGCGGGGGCCCCGACGGACCATAACTATGGCTACACCTTC.

This chain joins TRBV3-1 (or the pseudogene TRBV3-2) and TRBJ1-3; D remains unclear. The V end lost 1 base, the J end lost 2 bases, and 3 bases lay between the germline ends. Germline CDR1 and CDR2: LGHDT and YNNKEL (reference sequence). CDR3 length: 13 residues. CDR3 sequence (DNA): TGTGCCAGCAGCCAAGTAACTGGAAACACCATATATTTT. Translating it yields CASSQVTGNTIYF.

This sequence joins TRBV4-3 and TRBJ2-3, with 7 bases matching TRBD2. CDR1 is LGHNA, CDR2 YSLEER, per germline. V was clipped by 0 bases and J by 5 bases; unmatched bases: 8. This CDR3 contains 16 residues. CDR3 coding DNA: TGCGCCAGCAGCCAAGATCTGGGAGGGCGCGTAGATACGCAGTATTTT. Translation gives CASSQDLGGRVDTQYF.

The chain uses TRBV19 and TRBJ1-2, with unresolved D. Per germline, CDR1 LNHDA and CDR2 SQIVND (reference sequence). V shed 4 bases and J shed 0 bases, with 12 bases lying between them. The CDR3 is 15 residues long. Here the CDR3 reads CASSKAAEANYGYTF. In DNA, the CDR3 is TGTGCCAGTAGTAAGGCGGCAGAAGCTAACTATGGCTACACCTTC.

This rearrangement joins TRBV19 to TRBJ2-4, with D possibly matching TRBD1 (6 bases). This CDR3 comprises 16 residues. The V gene's germline CDR1 is LNHDA and CDR2 SQIVND (reference sequence). V was pared by 5 bases and J by 3 bases, with 17 bases between. The CDR3 sequence: CASSLPAQGGKNIQYF. The CDR3 coding sequence is TGTGCCAGTAGTCTACCTGCACAGGGCGGCAAAAACATTCAGTACTTC.

The chain has TRBV3-1 (or the pseudogene TRBV3-2) and TRBJ2-6; TRBD1 is a possible D gene (6 bases). The CDR3 runs 16 residues. Germline loops: CDR1 LGHDT, CDR2 YNNKEL (reference sequence). Trimming took 7 bases from V and 0 from J, leaving 13 bases between them. CDR3 in amino acids: CASTPDRSSGANVLTF. The CDR3 DNA follows: TGTGCCAGCACCCCGGACAGAAGCTCTGGGGCCAACGTCCTGACTTTC.

The chain couples TRBV7-2 to TRBJ2-5, with D perhaps TRBD1 (5 bases). This CDR3 has 14 residues. CDR1 and CDR2 (germline): SGHTA, FQGNSA. The ends were cut back, 1 base at V and 6 bases at J, with 12 bases in the middle. CDR3 sequence reads: CASSLGQWKQTQYF. The CDR3 DNA reads as TGTGCCAGCAGCTTAGGACAGTGGAAGCAGACCCAGTACTTC. The full variable domain, with the rest looked up from reference TRBV7-2 and TRBJ2-5, is GAGVSQSPSNKVTEKGKDVELRCDPISGHTALYWYRQSLGQGLEFLIYFQGNSAPDKSGLPSDRFSAERTGGSVSTLTIQRTQQEDSAVYLCASSLGQWKQTQYFGPGTRLLVL.

The chain is built from TRBV5-1 and TRBJ2-7; 8 bases align to TRBD1. The CDR3 is 15 amino acids. V shed 1 base, J shed 5 bases, and the junction held 8 bases outside the gene matches. In germline, CDR1 is SGHRS, CDR2 YFSETQ. CDR3 region: CASSLNPRGRDEQYF. The CDR3 region has the DNA TGCGCCAGCAGCTTGAACCCCAGGGGGCGCGACGAGCAGTACTTC. Drawing the rest from reference TRBV5-1 and TRBJ2-7, the complete variable domain is KAGVTQTPRYLIKTRGQQVTLSCSPISGHRSVSWYQQTPGQGLQFLFEYFSETQRNKGNFPGRFSGRQFSNSRSEMNVSTLELGDSALYLCASSLNPRGRDEQYFGPGTRLTVT.

The rearrangement joins TRBV12-5 to TRBJ2-7; no clear D gene. The CDR3 loop spans 12 amino acids. V was pared by 1 base and J by 3 bases, with 4 bases between. Per the germline V gene, CDR1 is LGHNT and CDR2 is FRNRAP. CDR3 coding DNA: TGTGCTAGTGGTTTGGGGCACTACGAGCAGTACTTC. It specifies CASGLGHYEQYF.

This chain's CDR3 is CASSQGGGGVTEAFF. The CDR3 nucleotides read TGTGCCAGCAGCCAAGGGGGGGGAGGGGTGACTGAAGCTTTCTTT. The V call is TRBV3-1 (or the pseudogene TRBV3-2), the J call TRBJ1-1, with TRBD1 as a possible D gene (5 bases). V lost 1 base to trimming and J lost 5 bases, with 14 bases between them. Germline values: CDR1 LGHDT, CDR2 YNNKEL (reference sequence). CDR3 length: 15 amino acids.

This sequence joins TRBV30 and TRBJ2-2; D might be TRBD1 (5 bases). CDR1 is GTSNPN and CDR2 is SVGIG in the germline V gene (reference sequence). Trimming removed 6 bases from V and 1 base from J, with 18 bases in between. The CDR3 totals 16 residues. CDR3 region: CACLPLGRENTGELFF. CDR3 nucleotide sequence: TGTGCCTGCTTGCCCCTCGGCAGGGAGAACACCGGGGAGCTGTTTTTT.

The chain uses TRBV12-1 and TRBJ2-5; the table assigns TRBD2, which was not confirmed against the DNA. TRBV12-1 is marked as a pseudogene. The CDR3 totals 18 residues. In DNA form, the CDR3 reads TGTGCCAGCAGCTTTGCGCTGTGCGGGGGCTCGTCGGAAGAGACCCAGTACTTC. Translating gives CASSFALCGGSSEETQYF.

V gene TRBV7-8 combines with J gene TRBJ1-2, with no clear D. In germline, CDR1 is SGHVS, CDR2 FQNEAQ. This CDR3 region has 14 residues. The V and J ends lost 1 base and 4 bases respectively, with 10 bases between them. DNA for the CDR3: TGTGCCAGCAGCTTAGGTTGGCAGGTCTATGGCTACACCTTC. The encoded protein is CASSLGWQVYGYTF.

The rearrangement links TRBV12-3 or TRBV12-4 to TRBJ2-2; D unresolved. V was clipped by 4 bases and J by 4 bases, with 7 bases between them. The CDR3 length is 13 residues. The CDR3 is CASSYTSTGELFF. In DNA, the CDR3 is TGTGCCAGCAGTTACACCTCCACCGGGGAGCTGTTTTTT.

The gene calls are TRBV18 and TRBJ1-2; 10 bases agree with TRBD1. The ends lost 2 bases at V and 4 bases at J; junction bases unmatched: 1. This CDR3 comprises 14 residues. Germline lookup yields CDR1 KGHSH and CDR2 LQKENI. The CDR3 DNA is TGTGCCAGCTCACCAGGGACAGGGGTCTATGGCTACACCTTC. Its protein is CASSPGTGVYGYTF.

The chain combines TRBV19 with TRBJ2-3; 9 positions match TRBD2. After removal of 5 bases from V and 7 bases from J, the junction contained 13 bases not matched to a gene. CDR1 is LNHDA and CDR2 is SQIVND in the germline V gene (reference sequence). The CDR3 has 16 residues. The CDR3 bases are TGTGCCAGTAGTCAAAAGCGGGGGGCCACTCTAAATACGCAGTATTTT. Translated, it gives CASSQKRGATLNTQYF.